Listed below are T cell receptor beta chains from one sample, sequenced in a study of blood T cell repertoires in COVID-19. Sequencing used immunoSEQ multiplex PCR; TCRdb keeps in-frame clones, though not all of them. The sample includes over 200,000 clones, over 70% of them seen just once. The specimen was peripheral blood. The source of these receptors is a man aged 35-49 years with acute or convalescent COVID-19. The conserved cysteine and the conserved F or W are not part of the CDR3 here.

V: TRBV2
J: TRBJ1-2
CDR3: ASRRLLYGYT

V: TRBV30
J: TRBJ2-7
CDR3: AWSRYPSETYEQY

V: TRBV6-5
J: TRBJ2-1
CDR3: ASSSWTSGYNEQF

V: TRBV5-1
J: TRBJ2-1
CDR3: ASSHPGLAGDSYNEQF

V: TRBV12-5
J: TRBJ1-1
CDR3: ASGSSDREAF

V: TRBV30
J: TRBJ2-5
CDR3: AWSVWAGRETQY

V: TRBV4-1
J: TRBJ2-1
CDR3: ASSQETRRGEQF

V: TRBV27
J: TRBJ2-1
CDR3: ASTTGANEQF

V: TRBV29-1
J: TRBJ1-4
CDR3: SASSDRVFDEKLF

V: TRBV28
J: TRBJ2-3
CDR3: ASRPSATDTQY

V: TRBV18
J: TRBJ2-2
CDR3: ASSREYGELF

V: TRBV2
J: TRBJ1-1
CDR3: ASSGDRGQKAF

V: TRBV7-9
J: TRBJ1-6
CDR3: ASSLGQGGSPLH

V: TRBV30
J: TRBJ2-7
CDR3: AARGGTVTYEQY

V: TRBV2
J: TRBJ2-7
CDR3: ASHTLAGAYEQY

V: TRBV5-1
J: TRBJ1-2
CDR3: ASSSGTANYGYT

V: TRBV20-1
J: TRBJ2-5
CDR3: SASGTGGAKASTETQY

V: TRBV4-2
J: TRBJ1-1
CDR3: ASSPQRTGMNTEAF

V: TRBV18
J: TRBJ2-7
CDR3: ASSPITGDYEQY

V: TRBV12-3/TRBV12-4
J: TRBJ2-7
CDR3: ASKQGPYEQY

V: TRBV5-4
J: TRBJ2-2
CDR3: ASSPANTGELF

V: TRBV9
J: TRBJ1-1
CDR3: ASSVDLYMNTEAF

V: TRBV2
J: TRBJ1-6
CDR3: ASSAGLLGSPLH

V: TRBV7-2
J: TRBJ2-5
CDR3: ASSLGAGAQY

V: TRBV3-1/TRBV3-2
J: TRBJ2-2
CDR3: ASSPRLAGNTGELF

V: TRBV20-1
J: TRBJ2-5
CDR3: AGGHQETQY